The entry that follows covers one TCR beta chain sequence. Clones were sequenced by immunoSEQ multiplex PCR, and TCRdb holds only the in-frame ones, with some missing. The table includes some 120,000 clones, roughly 92% detected once. The data are from a study of control samples from healthy donors and cancer patients. CDR3 size: 17 residues. Germline lookup yields CDR1 SEHNR and CDR2 FQNEAQ (reference sequence). With V trimmed by 5 bases and J by 10 bases, 12 bases remained unmatched. This TCR came from a young man in good health. This chain links TRBV7-9 with TRBJ2-1; TRBD2 agrees at 15 bases. The source material was blood. CDR3 nucleotides: TGTGCCAGCAGCCCGCGGACTAGCGGGGGGGCCTTGTTCGAGCAGTTCTTC. Translating gives CASSPRTSGGALFEQFF. The full variable domain, its missing parts supplied by reference TRBV7-9 and TRBJ2-1, is DTGVSQNPRHKITKRGQNVTFRCDPISEHNRLYWYRQTLGQGPEFLTYFQNEAQLEKSRLLSDRFSAERPKGSFSTLEIQRTEQGDSAMYLCASSPRTSGGALFEQFFGPGTRLTVL.